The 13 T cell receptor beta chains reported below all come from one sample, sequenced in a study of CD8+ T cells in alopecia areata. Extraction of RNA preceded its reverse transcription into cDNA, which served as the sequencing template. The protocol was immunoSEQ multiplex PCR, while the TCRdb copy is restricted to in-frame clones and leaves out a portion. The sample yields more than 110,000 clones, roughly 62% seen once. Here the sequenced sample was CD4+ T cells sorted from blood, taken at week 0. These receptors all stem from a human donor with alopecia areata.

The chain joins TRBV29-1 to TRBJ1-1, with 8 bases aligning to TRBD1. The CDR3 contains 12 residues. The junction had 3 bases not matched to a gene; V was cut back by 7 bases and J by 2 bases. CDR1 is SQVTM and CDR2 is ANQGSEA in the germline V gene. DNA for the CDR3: TGCAGCGCGGACAGGGCCAACACTGAAGCTTTCTTT. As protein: CSADRANTEAFF.

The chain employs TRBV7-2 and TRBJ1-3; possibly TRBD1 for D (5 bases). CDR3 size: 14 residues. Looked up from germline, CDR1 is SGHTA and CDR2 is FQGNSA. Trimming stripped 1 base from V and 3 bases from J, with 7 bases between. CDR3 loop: CASSLEGIGNTIYF. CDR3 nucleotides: TGTGCCAGCAGCTTAGAGGGGATTGGAAACACCATATATTTT.

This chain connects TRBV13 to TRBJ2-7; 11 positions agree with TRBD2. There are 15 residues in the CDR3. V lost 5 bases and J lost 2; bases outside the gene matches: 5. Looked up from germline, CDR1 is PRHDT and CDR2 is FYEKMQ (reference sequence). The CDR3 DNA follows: TGTGCCAGCAGCCCTTTAGCGGGGGGGACCTACGAGCAGTACTTC. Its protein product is CASSPLAGGTYEQYF.

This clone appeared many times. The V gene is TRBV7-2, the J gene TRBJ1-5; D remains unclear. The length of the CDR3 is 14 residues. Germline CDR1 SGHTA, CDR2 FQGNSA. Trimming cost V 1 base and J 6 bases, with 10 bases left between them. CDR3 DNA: TGTGCCAGCAGCTTAGTTGGGGAGGGTCAGCCCCAGCATTTT. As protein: CASSLVGEGQPQHF.

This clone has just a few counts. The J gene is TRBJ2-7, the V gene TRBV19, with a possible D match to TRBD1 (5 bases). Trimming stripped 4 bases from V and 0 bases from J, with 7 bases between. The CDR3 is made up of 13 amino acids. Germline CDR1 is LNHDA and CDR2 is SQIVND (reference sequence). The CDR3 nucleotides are TGTGCCAGTAGTAGCGGACACTCCTACGAGCAGTACTTC. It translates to CASSSGHSYEQYF.

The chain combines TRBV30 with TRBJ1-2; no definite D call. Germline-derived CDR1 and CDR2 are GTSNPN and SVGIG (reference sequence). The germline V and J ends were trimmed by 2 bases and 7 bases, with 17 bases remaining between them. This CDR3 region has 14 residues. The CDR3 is CAWSYISGGGGYTF. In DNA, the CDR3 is TGTGCCTGGAGTTATATCAGCGGAGGAGGTGGCTACACCTTC.

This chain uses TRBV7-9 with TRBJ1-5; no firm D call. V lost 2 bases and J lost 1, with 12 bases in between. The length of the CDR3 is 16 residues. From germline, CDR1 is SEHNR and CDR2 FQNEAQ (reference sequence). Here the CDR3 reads CASSLWDGRSNQPQHF. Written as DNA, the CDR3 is TGTGCCAGCAGCTTATGGGATGGGCGGAGCAATCAGCCCCAGCATTTT. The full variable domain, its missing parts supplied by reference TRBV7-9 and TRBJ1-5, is DTGVSQNPRHKITKRGQNVTFRCDPISEHNRLYWYRQTLGQGPEFLTYFQNEAQLEKSRLLSDRFSAERPKGSFSTLEIQRTEQGDSAMYLCASSLWDGRSNQPQHFGDGTRLSIL.

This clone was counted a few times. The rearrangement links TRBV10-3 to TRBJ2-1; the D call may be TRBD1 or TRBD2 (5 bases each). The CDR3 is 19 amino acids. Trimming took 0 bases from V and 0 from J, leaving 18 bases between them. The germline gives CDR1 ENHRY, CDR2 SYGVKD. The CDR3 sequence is CAISESPGSVTSSYNEQFF. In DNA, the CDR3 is TGTGCCATCAGTGAGTCCCCAGGGTCCGTCACTAGCTCCTACAATGAGCAGTTCTTC.

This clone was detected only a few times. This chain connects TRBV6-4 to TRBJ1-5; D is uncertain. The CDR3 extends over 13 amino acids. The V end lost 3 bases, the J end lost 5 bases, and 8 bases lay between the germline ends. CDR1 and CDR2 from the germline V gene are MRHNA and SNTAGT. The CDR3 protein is CASSEQVDQPQHF. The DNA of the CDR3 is TGTGCCAGCAGTGAACAAGTTGATCAGCCCCAGCATTTT.

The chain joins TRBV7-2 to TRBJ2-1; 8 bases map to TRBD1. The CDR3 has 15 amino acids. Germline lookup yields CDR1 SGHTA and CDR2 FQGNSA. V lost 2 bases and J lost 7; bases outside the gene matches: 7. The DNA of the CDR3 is TGTGCCAGCAGCTTATTAGGACAGGGCTTTAATGAGCAGTTCTTC. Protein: CASSLLGQGFNEQFF.

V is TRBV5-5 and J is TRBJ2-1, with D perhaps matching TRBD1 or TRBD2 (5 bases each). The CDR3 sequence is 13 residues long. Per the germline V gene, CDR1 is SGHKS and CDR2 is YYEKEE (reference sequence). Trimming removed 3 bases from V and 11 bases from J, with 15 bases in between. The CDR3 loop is CASSSGDGTQQFF. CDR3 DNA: TGTGCCAGCAGCTCCGGAGACGGGACCCAGCAGTTCTTC.

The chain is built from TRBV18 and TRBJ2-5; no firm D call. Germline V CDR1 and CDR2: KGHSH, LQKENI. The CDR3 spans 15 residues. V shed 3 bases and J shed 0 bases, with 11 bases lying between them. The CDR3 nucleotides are TGTGCCAGCTCACCCAGGTCTTGGTACCAAGAGACCCAGTACTTC. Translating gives CASSPRSWYQETQYF.

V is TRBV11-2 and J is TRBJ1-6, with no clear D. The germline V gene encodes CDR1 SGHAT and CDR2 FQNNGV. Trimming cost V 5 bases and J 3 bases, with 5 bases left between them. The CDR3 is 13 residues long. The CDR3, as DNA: TGTGCCAGCAGCCCTGACTATAATTCACCCCTCCACTTT. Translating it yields CASSPDYNSPLHF.